Below, 12 T cell receptor beta chains from the same sample are listed, as sequenced in a study of preoperative IRX-2 immunotherapy in early breast cancer. Described treatment: preoperative locoregional IRX-2 cytokine immunotherapy. Profiling relied on immunoSEQ multiplex PCR, and the TCRdb table lists in-frame clones only, not all of them. The sample has roughly 57,000 clones; 94% are singletons. This sample was gathered from a patient treated with IRX-2 immunotherapy. The receptors derive from a human donor with breast cancer.

J is TRBJ2-3 and V is TRBV6-5, with D hard to call. The V gene lost 0 bases and the J gene lost 2 bases, with 9 bases spanning the gap. Germline CDR1 MNHEY, CDR2 SVGAGI. This CDR3 is built from 15 residues. The CDR3 nucleotides read TGTGCCAGCAGTTACTCGGGTCATTCCACAGATACGCAGTATTTT. Its translation is CASSYSGHSTDTQYF.

V gene TRBV5-1 combines with J gene TRBJ2-1; 12 nucleotides agree with TRBD2. CDR1 is SGHRS, CDR2 YFSETQ, per germline. This CDR3 contains 16 residues. The V and J ends lost 0 bases and 6 bases, in that order; junction bases with no gene match: 4. CDR3 in amino acids: CASSLDLAGGGNEQFF. CDR3 DNA sequence: TGCGCCAGCAGCTTGGATCTAGCGGGGGGGGGCAATGAGCAGTTCTTC.

The chain employs TRBV4-3 and TRBJ2-1; 11 bases map to TRBD1. Germline V gene sequence: CDR1 LGHNA, CDR2 YSLEER. The CDR3 contains 14 residues. V lost 5 bases to trimming and J lost 6 bases; unmatched junction nucleotides: 3. The CDR3 here is CASSVGQGGNEQFF. In DNA form, the CDR3 reads TGCGCCAGCAGCGTGGGACAGGGGGGCAATGAGCAGTTCTTC.

This chain connects TRBV6-5 to TRBJ2-2; no clear D. CDR1 and CDR2 from the germline V gene are MNHEY and SVGAGI. The ends were cut back, 6 bases at V and 4 bases at J, with 12 bases in the middle. The CDR3 consists of 14 residues. The CDR3 DNA follows: TGTGCCAGCAGCCTAAGAGATTCCACCGGGGAGCTGTTTTTT. It is translated as CASSLRDSTGELFF.

The CDR3 region has the DNA TGTGCCACCGGGACTAGCGGGAGCCCAGATACGCAGTATTTT. Encoded protein: CATGTSGSPDTQYF. The gene calls are TRBV10-3 and TRBJ2-3, with 14 bases matching TRBD2. CDR1 and CDR2 (germline): ENHRY, SYGVKD. The CDR3 is 14 amino acids. With V trimmed by 10 bases and J by 4 bases, 4 bases remained unmatched.

The chain carries TRBV6-6 and TRBJ2-1, with 7 nucleotides matching TRBD2. V gave up 2 bases and J gave up 12 bases; unmatched junction bases: 10. The germline CDR1 and CDR2 sequences are MNHNY and SVGAGI (reference sequence). This CDR3 contains 14 residues. CDR3: CASSYRGRAQAQFF. Here the CDR3 DNA reads TGTGCCAGCAGTTACAGAGGGAGGGCCCAGGCGCAGTTCTTC.

This rearrangement joins TRBV19 to TRBJ2-3; D is possibly TRBD1 (6 bases). This CDR3 region has 14 residues. Looked up from germline, CDR1 is LNHDA and CDR2 is SQIVND (reference sequence). Trimming left V 5 bases short and J 2 bases short, with 11 bases between. The CDR3 loop is CASSLQGFTDTQYF. For the CDR3, the DNA is TGTGCCAGTAGTTTACAGGGTTTCACAGATACGCAGTATTTT.

The gene calls are TRBV23-1 and TRBJ2-2; the D gene is possibly TRBD1 (6 bases). TRBV23-1 is annotated as an ORF whose role is uncertain. This CDR3 is built from 15 residues. V gave up 7 bases and J gave up 1 base, with 13 bases separating them. The CDR3, as DNA: TGCGCCAGCACCTTAAAGGGGGAGAACACCGGGGAGCTGTTTTTT. Its protein product is CASTLKGENTGELFF.

A single count supports this clone. The chain joins TRBV7-8 to TRBJ2-7; no firm D call. CDR1 is SGHVS and CDR2 is FQNEAQ in the germline V gene. Trimming pared 3 bases from V and 1 base from J, leaving 13 bases between. The CDR3 sequence is 15 residues long. DNA of the CDR3: TGTGCCAGCAGCTTGTTTAGTGCCTCATCCTACGAGCAGTACTTC. It encodes CASSLFSASSYEQYF.

V and J are TRBV10-2 and TRBJ2-5; tentative D call: TRBD2 (6 bases). V was shortened by 2 bases and J by 5 bases, with 9 bases between the two germline ends. Looked up from germline, CDR1 is WSHSY and CDR2 is SAAADI. This CDR3 has 13 residues. CDR3 bases: TGCGCCAGCAGTGAGGCACGGGGGGAGACCCAGTACTTC. It encodes CASSEARGETQYF.

The CDR3 DNA follows: TGTGCCAGCAGTTTATTGGCTACCTCGGGTCAGCCCCAGCATTTT. The encoded protein is CASSLLATSGQPQHF. The chain links TRBV28 to TRBJ1-5; D call uncertain. The CDR3 covers 15 residues. The germline gives CDR1 MDHEN, CDR2 SYDVKM. Deletions cut 1 base from V and 6 bases from J, with 13 bases between.

The chain links TRBV19 to TRBJ2-1; 11 positions match TRBD2. The CDR3 totals 15 residues. Per germline, CDR1 LNHDA and CDR2 SQIVND (reference sequence). Losses at the gene ends were 4 bases for V and 7 bases for J; bases not matched to a gene: 6. The CDR3 coding sequence is TGTGCCAGTAGTAATAGCGGGGGGGCCGGGAATGAGCAGTTCTTC. It codes for CASSNSGGAGNEQFF. Full variable domain (rest looked up from reference TRBV19 and TRBJ2-1): DGGITQSPKYLFRKEGQNVTLSCEQNLNHDAMYWYRQDPGQGLRLIYYSQIVNDFQKGDIAEGYSVSREKKESFPLTVTSAQKNPTAFYLCASSNSGGAGNEQFFGPGTRLTVL.